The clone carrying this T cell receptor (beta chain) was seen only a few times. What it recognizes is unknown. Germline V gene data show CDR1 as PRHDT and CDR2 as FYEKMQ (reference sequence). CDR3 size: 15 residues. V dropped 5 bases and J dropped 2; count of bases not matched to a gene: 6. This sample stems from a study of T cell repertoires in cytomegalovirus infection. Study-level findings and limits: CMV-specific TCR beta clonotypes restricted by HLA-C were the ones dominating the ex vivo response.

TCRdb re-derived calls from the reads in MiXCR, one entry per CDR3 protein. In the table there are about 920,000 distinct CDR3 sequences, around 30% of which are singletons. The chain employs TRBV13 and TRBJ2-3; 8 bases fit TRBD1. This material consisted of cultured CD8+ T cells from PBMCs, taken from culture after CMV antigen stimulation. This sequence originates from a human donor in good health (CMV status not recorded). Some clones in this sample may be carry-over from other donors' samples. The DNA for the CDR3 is TGTGCCAGCAGCGCGGACAGGGAGCTCACAGATACGCAGTATTTT. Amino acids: CASSADRELTDTQYF.